The next 9 T cell receptor beta chains were all read from a single sample in a study of cytomegalovirus exposure and HLA in healthy donors. With 60 Vbeta and 13 Jbeta primers, the PCR was carried out. Assay used: immunoSEQ multiplex PCR; TCRdb lists only in-frame clones, some missing. The sample records roughly 170,000 clones, 70% to 85% being singletons. The sequencing sample was made of PBMCs. These receptors came from a woman under 40 in good health and CMV-seronegative.

This clone was counted only a few times. The chain is built from TRBV7-9 and TRBJ2-7, with TRBD2 matching 8 bases. The V and J ends lost 4 bases and 2 bases, in that order; junction bases with no gene match: 7. CDR1 is SEHNR and CDR2 is FQNEAQ in the germline V gene (reference sequence). This CDR3 has 15 residues. The CDR3: CASSSAWGLAYEQYF. The CDR3, as DNA: TGTGCCAGCAGCTCCGCCTGGGGACTAGCCTACGAGCAGTACTTC. The full variable domain, in which reference TRBV7-9 and TRBJ2-7 provide the parts outside the CDR3, is DTGVSQNPRHKITKRGQNVTFRCDPISEHNRLYWYRQTLGQGPEFLTYFQNEAQLEKSRLLSDRFSAERPKGSFSTLEIQRTEQGDSAMYLCASSSAWGLAYEQYFGPGTRLTVT.

The chain recombines TRBV7-9 with TRBJ1-1, with D uncertain. The CDR3 has 12 amino acids. The V end lost 6 bases, the J end lost 0 bases, and 5 bases lay between the germline ends. Germline V lookup: CDR1 SEHNR, CDR2 FQNEAQ (reference sequence). CDR3 amino acids: CASRSMNTEAFF. The CDR3 coding sequence is TGTGCCAGCAGGTCAATGAACACTGAAGCTTTCTTT.

The sample holds a few counts of this clone. V is TRBV5-1 and J is TRBJ1-1, with 7 bases fitting TRBD1. CDR3 size: 14 residues. J was trimmed by 1 base and V by 4 bases; bases with no gene match: 4. Germline V gives CDR1 SGHRS, CDR2 YFSETQ. Here the CDR3 reads CASSRAGGNTEAFF. The CDR3 bases are TGCGCCAGCAGCCGGGCAGGGGGGAACACTGAAGCTTTCTTT.

The V and J genes are TRBV7-2 and TRBJ2-3; D not resolved. This CDR3 has 11 amino acids. Germline V gene data show CDR1 as SGHTA and CDR2 as FQGNSA. Trimming removed 5 bases at V and 6 bases at J, with 6 bases between. The CDR3 DNA is TGTGCCAGCAGCCCCCAGGATACGCAGTATTTT. It encodes CASSPQDTQYF.

The chain combines TRBV7-9 with TRBJ2-1; possible D gene TRBD1, 6 bases. CDR3 size: 13 residues. Trimming took 5 bases from V and 4 from J, leaving 9 bases between them. From germline, CDR1 is SEHNR and CDR2 FQNEAQ (reference sequence). The CDR3 nucleotides read TGTGCCAGCAGCCTTGGACAGTACAATGAGCAGTTCTTC. Translated: CASSLGQYNEQFF.

This clone was counted only a few times. The chain joins TRBV9 to TRBJ1-4; D is unclear. Between the trimmed V and J ends, which lost 0 bases and 4 bases, there was a span of 7 bases. Germline CDR1 SGDLS, CDR2 YYNGEE. CDR3 length: 14 amino acids. The CDR3 DNA reads as TGTGCCAGCAGCGTAGACAGTGGTAATGAAAAACTGTTTTTT. Amino acids: CASSVDSGNEKLFF.

This clone was seen a single time. CDR3 bases: TGTGCCACCAGCAGAGATCTGGGAGATTTCCAAGAGACCCAGTACTTC. Its translation is CATSRDLGDFQETQYF. The chain combines TRBV15 with TRBJ2-5; tentatively, D is TRBD2 (5 bases). The CDR3 has 16 amino acids. Trimming shortened V by 0 bases and J by 1 base, and 12 bases separated the two germline ends. Germline V gene sequence: CDR1 LNHNV, CDR2 YYDKDF (reference sequence).

This chain joins TRBV19 and TRBJ2-5, with D uncertain. The germline CDR1 and CDR2 sequences are LNHDA and SQIVND (reference sequence). Trimming removed 3 bases from V and 4 bases from J, with 21 bases in between. This CDR3 comprises 17 residues. The CDR3 sequence: CASSMDGLARGRETQYF. The CDR3 DNA reads TGTGCCAGTAGTATGGATGGTTTGGCCCGAGGCCGAGAGACCCAGTACTTC.

The chain links TRBV5-3 to TRBJ1-2; the match to TRBD1 covers 7 bases. TRBV5-3 is an open reading frame, and its role is uncertain. The CDR3 totals 20 residues. The junction had 22 bases not matched to a gene; V was cut back by 0 bases and J by 5 bases. The CDR3 region is CARSLVGVGIWDSGEYGYTF. The CDR3 nucleotides read TGTGCCAGAAGCTTGGTGGGGGTTGGTATTTGGGACAGTGGGGAATATGGCTACACCTTC.